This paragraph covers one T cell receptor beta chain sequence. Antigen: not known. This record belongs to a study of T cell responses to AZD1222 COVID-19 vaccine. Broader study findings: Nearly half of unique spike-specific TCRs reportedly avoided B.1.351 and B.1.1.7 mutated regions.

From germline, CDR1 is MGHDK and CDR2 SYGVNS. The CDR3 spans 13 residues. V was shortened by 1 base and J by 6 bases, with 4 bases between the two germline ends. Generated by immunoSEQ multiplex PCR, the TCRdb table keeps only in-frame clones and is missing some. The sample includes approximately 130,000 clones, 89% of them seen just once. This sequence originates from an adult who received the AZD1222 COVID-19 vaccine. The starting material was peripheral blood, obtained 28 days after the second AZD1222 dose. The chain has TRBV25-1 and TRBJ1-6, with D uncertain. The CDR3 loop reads CASSEWGNSPLHF. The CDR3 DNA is TGTGCCAGCAGTGAATGGGGTAATTCACCCCTCCACTTT.